This T cell receptor beta chain was found in a study of graft-versus-host responses after intestinal transplantation. Germline CDR1 is WSHSY and CDR2 is SAAADI. The ends were cut back, 6 bases at V and 6 bases at J, with 11 bases in the middle. This CDR3 region has 12 residues. This clone turned up a few times. Its antigen is as yet unknown. Generated by immunoSEQ multiplex PCR, the TCRdb table keeps only in-frame clones and is missing some. Altogether more than 85,000 clones are present, about 94% being singletons, with the ten largest covering around 0.55%. Here the sequenced sample was unstimulated CD8+ T cells sorted from spleen or lymph node cells, taken before intestinal transplant. The TCR originated in a human donor who received an intestinal transplant. This rearrangement joins TRBV10-2 to TRBJ1-2, with D perhaps matching TRBD1 (6 bases). The CDR3 is CASRAGVDGYTF. CDR3 coding DNA: TGCGCCAGCAGGGCAGGGGTAGATGGCTACACCTTC.